The 32 T cell receptor beta chains reported below all come from one sample, sequenced in a study of blood T cell repertoires in COVID-19. Measured with immunoSEQ multiplex PCR; TCRdb has only the in-frame clones, and not every one. This table has roughly 100,000 clones, about 87% appearing once. The specimen was peripheral blood. These receptor sequences come from a man in his forties or fifties with active or convalescent COVID-19.

This clone was seen a few times. The chain is built from TRBV5-1 and TRBJ1-4; 7 positions agree with TRBD1. The germline V gene encodes CDR1 SGHRS and CDR2 YFSETQ. The CDR3 sequence is 16 residues long. Trimming cost V 0 bases and J 7 bases; bases outside gene matches: 9. In DNA, the CDR3 is TGCGCCAGCAGCTTGGAACCGGGACAGAAAACTGAAAAACTGTTTTTT. Amino acid sequence: CASSLEPGQKTEKLFF. The whole variable domain, filled in from reference TRBV5-1 and TRBJ1-4, reads KAGVTQTPRYLIKTRGQQVTLSCSPISGHRSVSWYQQTPGQGLQFLFEYFSETQRNKGNFPGRFSGRQFSNSRSEMNVSTLELGDSALYLCASSLEPGQKTEKLFFGSGTQLSVL.

The CDR3 here is CASSGQGEDTQYF. The CDR3 nucleotides are TGTGCCAGCAGCGGACAGGGAGAAGATACGCAGTATTTT. This rearrangement joins TRBV7-2 to TRBJ2-3; 8 bases line up with TRBD1. The germline gives CDR1 SGHTA, CDR2 FQGNSA. The CDR3 has 13 amino acids. V shed 5 bases, J shed 5 bases, and the junction held 3 bases outside the gene matches.

The chain recombines TRBV10-2 with TRBJ1-1; no definite D call. The V end was cut by 7 bases, the J end by 1 base, with 7 bases between. This CDR3 region has 12 residues. Germline assignment: CDR1 WSHSY and CDR2 SAAADI. CDR3 DNA: TGCGCCAGCACCAGTGGGAACACTGAAGCTTTCTTT. This encodes CASTSGNTEAFF.

J is TRBJ1-4 and V is TRBV19; D is unclear. Germline loops: CDR1 LNHDA, CDR2 SQIVND (reference sequence). Trimming took 3 bases from V and 6 from J, leaving 11 bases between them. The length of the CDR3 is 14 residues. In nucleotides, the CDR3 is TGTGCCAGTAGTATGAATGCCGGTTATGAAAAACTGTTTTTT. Translated: CASSMNAGYEKLFF.

The chain recombines TRBV6-5 with TRBJ1-4; D gene uncertain. Between the trimmed V and J ends, which lost 7 bases and 8 bases, there was a span of 14 bases. The germline V gene encodes CDR1 MNHEY and CDR2 SVGAGI. This CDR3 comprises 13 residues. The CDR3 nucleotides are TGTGCCAGCACCCCTCAAGCGGGGGAAAAACTGTTTTTT. Its protein is CASTPQAGEKLFF.

The genes are TRBV28 and TRBJ1-4; D is unclear. The germline V gene encodes CDR1 MDHEN and CDR2 SYDVKM. Deletions cut 4 bases from V and 0 bases from J, with 9 bases between. The length of the CDR3 is 15 residues. CDR3 amino acids: CASSWGAPTNEKLFF. As DNA, the CDR3 is TGTGCCAGCAGTTGGGGAGCTCCAACTAATGAAAAACTGTTTTTT.

The rearrangement uses TRBV11-3 and TRBJ1-1, with D maybe TRBD1 (5 bases). The V and J ends lost 5 bases and 1 base respectively, with 8 bases between them. This CDR3 has 13 residues. The V gene's germline CDR1 is SGHNT and CDR2 YENEEA. In DNA, the CDR3 is TGTGCCAGCAGCGTGACAGAGAACACTGAAGCTTTCTTT. It is translated as CASSVTENTEAFF.

The rearrangement joins TRBV19 to TRBJ1-5; 8 bases agree with TRBD1. There are 14 residues in the CDR3. Germline lookup yields CDR1 LNHDA and CDR2 SQIVND (reference sequence). V was clipped by 5 bases and J by 5 bases; unmatched bases: 5. As DNA, the CDR3 is TGTGCCAGTAGTCCGGGACAGGCCTATCAGCCCCAGCATTTT. Encoded protein: CASSPGQAYQPQHF.

The chain employs TRBV6-2 or TRBV6-3 and TRBJ1-1, with D perhaps TRBD1 (6 bases). The CDR3 is 14 residues long. V lost 6 bases and J lost 1, with 12 bases in between. Germline CDR1 reads MNHEY; CDR2 reads SVGEGT. CDR3 loop: CASRPVTGNTEAFF. The DNA of the CDR3 is TGTGCCAGCAGACCTGTGACAGGGAACACTGAAGCTTTCTTT.

V is TRBV2 and J is TRBJ2-2, with 10 bases fitting TRBD2. The germline gives CDR1 SNHLY, CDR2 FYNNEI. This CDR3 region has 15 residues. V lost 6 bases and J lost 5; bases outside the gene matches: 6. CDR3 loop: CASRSSGGSTGELFF. The CDR3 DNA reads as TGTGCCAGCAGATCTAGCGGGGGTAGTACCGGGGAGCTGTTTTTT.

This chain connects TRBV4-1 to TRBJ2-3, with D possibly matching TRBD2 (6 bases). CDR1 and CDR2 from the germline V gene are MGHRA and YSYEKL. Between the trimmed V and J ends, which lost 2 bases and 0 bases, there was a span of 18 bases. The CDR3 loop spans 18 amino acids. The CDR3: CASSQPPGLEDSTDTQYF. DNA of the CDR3: TGCGCCAGCAGCCAACCCCCGGGACTCGAAGACAGCACAGATACGCAGTATTTT.

This chain joins TRBV11-2 and TRBJ1-1, with TRBD1 matching over 9 bases. The germline V gene encodes CDR1 SGHAT and CDR2 FQNNGV. The CDR3 totals 14 residues. V trimming: 5 bases; J trimming: 1 base; junction bases outside the gene matches: 2. CDR3 DNA sequence: TGTGCCAGCAGCCAGGGACAGGGGAACACTGAAGCTTTCTTT. Its translation: CASSQGQGNTEAFF.

The V gene is TRBV10-3, the J gene TRBJ2-3; 8 positions agree with TRBD1. This CDR3 is built from 15 residues. Germline V gives CDR1 ENHRY, CDR2 SYGVKD. Trimming at V came to 7 bases and at J to 2 bases, leaving 8 bases not matched to a gene. The CDR3 DNA follows: TGTGCCATCAACGGACAGGGTATGATCACAGATACGCAGTATTTT. Translation gives CAINGQGMITDTQYF.

The rearrangement uses TRBV2 and TRBJ2-3, with 8 nucleotides matching TRBD2. The CDR3 contains 15 residues. Per the germline V gene, CDR1 is SNHLY and CDR2 is FYNNEI. V dropped 3 bases and J dropped 1; count of bases not matched to a gene: 3. CDR3 protein: CASSDRAGGTDTQYF. The DNA for the CDR3 is TGTGCCAGCAGTGATCGAGCGGGGGGCACAGATACGCAGTATTTT.

The genes are TRBV18 and TRBJ2-7; the match to TRBD1 covers 7 bases. V shed 3 bases and J 3 bases; nucleotides not matched to a gene: 2. There are 13 residues in the CDR3. Germline CDR1 reads KGHSH; CDR2 reads LQKENI. CDR3 coding DNA: TGTGCCAGCTCACCGGCAGGGGGCTACGAGCAGTACGTC. The encoded protein is CASSPAGGYEQYV.

This clone was detected ten times or more. The chain uses TRBV27 and TRBJ2-3; D call uncertain. Germline CDR1 and CDR2: MNHEY and SMNVEV (reference sequence). The CDR3 contains 14 residues. V dropped 5 bases and J dropped 4 bases, with 13 bases sitting between them. Here the CDR3 reads CASSPQWAADTQYF. The CDR3 DNA reads TGTGCCAGCAGTCCCCAGTGGGCCGCAGATACGCAGTATTTT.

The chain employs TRBV27 and TRBJ1-6; 8 nucleotides line up with TRBD1. V lost 6 bases and J lost 6; bases outside the gene matches: 1. This CDR3 region has 13 residues. Germline CDR1 and CDR2: MNHEY and SMNVEV (reference sequence). CDR3 nucleotide sequence: TGTGCCAGCAGGGGACAGGCTAATTCACCCCTCCACTTT. Translation: CASRGQANSPLHF.

The V and J genes are TRBV2 and TRBJ2-2; TRBD2 might be the D (5 bases). Germline CDR1 reads SNHLY; CDR2 reads FYNNEI. Trimming shortened V by 6 bases and J by 4 bases, and 9 bases separated the two germline ends. This CDR3 has 13 amino acids. CDR3 nucleotides: TGTGCCAGCAGAGATGAGGGCACCGGGGAGCTGTTTTTT. It yields the protein CASRDEGTGELFF. The variable domain in full, with the rest retrieved from reference TRBV2 and TRBJ2-2, is EPEVTQTPSHQVTQMGQEVILRCVPISNHLYFYWYRQILGQKVEFLVSFYNNEISEKSEIFDDQFSVERPDGSNFTLKIRSTKLEDSAMYFCASRDEGTGELFFGEGSRLTVL.

The CDR3 region is CASSDRGGSYEQYV. The CDR3 DNA follows: TGCGCCAGCAGTGACCGGGGGGGGTCCTACGAGCAGTACGTC. The chain is built from TRBV10-2 and TRBJ2-7; 8 nucleotides match TRBD2. The CDR3 sequence is 14 residues long. V trimming: 3 bases; J trimming: 1 base; junction bases outside the gene matches: 2. Germline CDR1 and CDR2: WSHSY and SAAADI.

The chain joins TRBV29-1 to TRBJ1-2, with 7 positions matching TRBD1. Germline assignment: CDR1 SQVTM and CDR2 ANQGSEA. The J segment lost 8 bases and the V segment lost 4 bases, leaving 7 bases of the junction unmatched. The CDR3 is 12 amino acids. DNA for the CDR3: TGCAGCGTTGCGGCAGGGGGTCGCGGCTACACCTTC. Protein: CSVAAGGRGYTF.

The chain links TRBV5-6 to TRBJ2-7; 15 bases match TRBD2. Trimming at V came to 4 bases and at J to 2 bases, leaving 7 bases not matched to a gene. CDR1 SGHDT and CDR2 YYEEEE come from the germline V gene. The CDR3 covers 17 residues. Here the CDR3 DNA reads TGTGCCAGCAGCCAGAGGACTAGCGGGGGGGTCCCCTACGAGCAGTACTTC. It translates to CASSQRTSGGVPYEQYF. Drawing the rest from reference TRBV5-6 and TRBJ2-7, the complete variable domain is DAGVTQSPTHLIKTRGQQVTLRCSPKSGHDTVSWYQQALGQGPQFIFQYYEEEERQRGNFPDRFSGHQFPNYSSELNVNALLLGDSALYLCASSQRTSGGVPYEQYFGPGTRLTVT.

This clone was recorded only once. J is TRBJ2-1 and V is TRBV19; 16 bases are a match to TRBD2. The CDR3 length is 17 residues. The germline CDR1 and CDR2 sequences are LNHDA and SQIVND (reference sequence). J was trimmed by 8 bases and V by 1 base; bases with no gene match: 5. The CDR3: CASSIVGLAGGQHEQFF. The CDR3 DNA is TGTGCCAGTAGTATAGTGGGACTAGCGGGGGGGCAGCATGAGCAGTTCTTC. Full variable domain (missing parts from reference TRBV19 and TRBJ2-1): DGGITQSPKYLFRKEGQNVTLSCEQNLNHDAMYWYRQDPGQGLRLIYYSQIVNDFQKGDIAEGYSVSREKKESFPLTVTSAQKNPTAFYLCASSIVGLAGGQHEQFFGPGTRLTVL.

Concerning this clone: Other DNA sequences in the sample encode the same CDR3. This sequence joins TRBV10-2 and TRBJ1-2; the D gene is possibly TRBD1 (5 bases). The germline gives CDR1 WSHSY, CDR2 SAAADI. CDR3 length: 15 amino acids. Between the trimmed V and J ends, which lost 3 bases and 0 bases, there was a span of 11 bases. The CDR3 DNA sequence: TGCGCCAGCAGTGACTACAGGCAATCTAACTATGGCTACACCTTC. Protein product: CASSDYRQSNYGYTF.

About this clone: One end of the junction does not line up with germline, which may come from a read error. At the DNA level, this CDR3 is encoded by other sequences in the same sample as well. The rearrangement uses TRBV7-8 and TRBJ2-1; 8 nucleotides agree with TRBD2. The CDR3 contains 14 residues. Germline V gene data show CDR1 as SGHVS and CDR2 as FQNEAQ. The CDR3 is CASSPRRGEREQFF. CDR3 bases: TGTGCCAGCAGTCCCCGGCGGGGGGAGCGAGAGCAATTCTTC.

The rearrangement uses TRBV11-3 and TRBJ2-3, with 9 bases that match TRBD2. CDR1 SGHNT and CDR2 YENEEA come from the germline V gene. V gave up 5 bases and J gave up 4 bases; unmatched junction bases: 4. The CDR3 spans 14 residues. CDR3 nucleotides: TGTGCCAGCAGCCGGGGCGGGGGGGCAGATACGCAGTATTTT. Protein sequence: CASSRGGGADTQYF. The whole variable domain, filled in from reference TRBV11-3 and TRBJ2-3, reads EAGVVQSPRYKIIEKKQPVAFWCNPISGHNTLYWYLQNLGQGPELLIRYENEEAVDDSQLPKDRFSAERLKGVDSTLKIQPAELGDSAVYLCASSRGGGADTQYFGPGTRLTVL.

A remark on this clone: The same CDR3 can be traced to other DNA sequences in this sample. This sequence joins TRBV18 and TRBJ1-2, with TRBD1 matching over 8 bases. Germline V lookup: CDR1 KGHSH, CDR2 LQKENI. This CDR3 has 13 residues. V lost 3 bases to trimming and J lost 6 bases; unmatched junction nucleotides: 3. Written as DNA, the CDR3 is TGTGCCAGCTCACCCGGACAGGGCCATGGCTACACCTTC. It yields the protein CASSPGQGHGYTF. Based on the CDR3 plus reference TRBV18 and TRBJ1-2, the full variable domain is NAGVMQNPRHLVRRRGQEARLRCSPMKGHSHVYWYRQLPEEGLKFMVYLQKENIIDESGMPKERFSAEFPKEGPSILRIQQVVRGDSAAYFCASSPGQGHGYTFGSGTRLTVV.

This clone came up once. This chain uses TRBV7-9 with TRBJ1-5; 11 bases agree with TRBD1. There are 16 residues in the CDR3. CDR1 and CDR2 from the germline V gene are SEHNR and FQNEAQ (reference sequence). The trim removed 0 bases at V and 6 bases at J, leaving 4 bases unmatched. CDR3 coding DNA: TGTGCCAGCAGCTTAGCGGGGACAGGGGGAGGTCAGCCCCAGCATTTT. It specifies CASSLAGTGGGQPQHF.

The V and J genes are TRBV19 and TRBJ1-4; tentative D call: TRBD1 (6 bases). Trimming took 5 bases from V and 7 from J, leaving 20 bases between them. The germline V gene has CDR1 LNHDA and CDR2 SQIVND (reference sequence). The CDR3 runs 16 residues. In DNA form, the CDR3 reads TGTGCCAGTAGTCCTTCAGGGGCGCGGCGTAGTGAAAAACTGTTTTTT. Translating it yields CASSPSGARRSEKLFF. The full variable domain, rest sourced from reference TRBV19 and TRBJ1-4, is DGGITQSPKYLFRKEGQNVTLSCEQNLNHDAMYWYRQDPGQGLRLIYYSQIVNDFQKGDIAEGYSVSREKKESFPLTVTSAQKNPTAFYLCASSPSGARRSEKLFFGSGTQLSVL.

The chain couples TRBV7-9 to TRBJ2-5; weak D call: TRBD1 (6 bases). The germline CDR1 and CDR2 sequences are SEHNR and FQNEAQ (reference sequence). Deletions cut 3 bases from V and 0 bases from J, with 11 bases between. The CDR3 contains 15 residues. The CDR3 loop is CASSFPGHYQETQYF. The CDR3 DNA sequence: TGTGCCAGCAGCTTTCCGGGACACTACCAAGAGACCCAGTACTTC.

The rearrangement links TRBV27 to TRBJ1-5; 8 bases are shared with TRBD1. The V gene's germline CDR1 is MNHEY and CDR2 SMNVEV (reference sequence). Trimming cost V 3 bases and J 1 base; bases outside gene matches: 2. The CDR3 runs to 15 residues. The CDR3, as DNA: TGTGCCAGCAGTTTCGGGACAGGCAGCAATCAGCCCCAGCATTTT. Translated, it gives CASSFGTGSNQPQHF.

The rearrangement uses TRBV15 and TRBJ2-3; tentative D call: TRBD1 (5 bases). The CDR3 has 16 residues. V lost 0 bases and J lost 4, with 14 bases in between. Per germline, CDR1 LNHNV and CDR2 YYDKDF (reference sequence). DNA of the CDR3: TGTGCCACCAGCAGAGATGACTTCCAGGGCGCAGATACGCAGTATTTT. Amino acids: CATSRDDFQGADTQYF.

CDR3 nucleotide sequence: TGTGCCAGCAGCCAAGCACGGACAAGAGCCTACGAGCAGTACTTC. Protein product: CASSQARTRAYEQYF. J is TRBJ2-7 and V is TRBV14; D is possibly TRBD1 (5 bases). Trimming took 1 base from V and 2 from J, leaving 12 bases between them. CDR3 size: 15 residues. Germline values: CDR1 SGHDN, CDR2 FVKESK.